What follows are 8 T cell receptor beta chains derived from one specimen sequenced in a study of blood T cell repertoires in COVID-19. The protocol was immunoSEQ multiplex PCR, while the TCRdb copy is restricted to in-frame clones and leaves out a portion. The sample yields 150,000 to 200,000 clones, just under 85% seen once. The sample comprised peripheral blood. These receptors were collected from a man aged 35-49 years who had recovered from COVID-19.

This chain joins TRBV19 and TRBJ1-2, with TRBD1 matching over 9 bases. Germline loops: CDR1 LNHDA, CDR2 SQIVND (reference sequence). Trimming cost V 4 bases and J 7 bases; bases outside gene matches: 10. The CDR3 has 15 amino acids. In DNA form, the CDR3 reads TGTGCCAGTAGTACACCGCCGGGACAGGGAGGTGGCTACACCTTC. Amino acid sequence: CASSTPPGQGGGYTF.

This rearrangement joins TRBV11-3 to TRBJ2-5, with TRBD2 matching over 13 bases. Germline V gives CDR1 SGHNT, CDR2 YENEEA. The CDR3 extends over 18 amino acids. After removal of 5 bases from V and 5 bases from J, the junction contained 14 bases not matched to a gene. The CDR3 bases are TGTGCCAGCAGCCGCCCGGGACTAGCGGGACAACAGTGGGAGACCCAGTACTTC. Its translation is CASSRPGLAGQQWETQYF.

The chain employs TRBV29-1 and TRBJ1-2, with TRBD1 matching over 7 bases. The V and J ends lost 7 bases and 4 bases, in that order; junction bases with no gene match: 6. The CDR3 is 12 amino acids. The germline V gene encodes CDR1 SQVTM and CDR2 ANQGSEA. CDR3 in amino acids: CSDKQGSYGYTF. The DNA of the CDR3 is TGCAGCGACAAACAGGGGTCCTATGGCTACACCTTC.

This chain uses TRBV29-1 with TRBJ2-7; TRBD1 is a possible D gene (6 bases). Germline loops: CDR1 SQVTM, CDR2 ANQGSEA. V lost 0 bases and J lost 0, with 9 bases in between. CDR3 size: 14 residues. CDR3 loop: CSVEDRDNSYEQYF. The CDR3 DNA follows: TGCAGCGTTGAAGATCGGGACAACTCCTACGAGCAGTACTTC.

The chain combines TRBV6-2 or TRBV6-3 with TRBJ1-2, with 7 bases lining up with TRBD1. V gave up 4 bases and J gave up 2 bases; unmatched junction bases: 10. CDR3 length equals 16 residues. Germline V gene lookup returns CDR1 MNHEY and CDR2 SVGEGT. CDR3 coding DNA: TGTGCCAGCAGTTCCTGGACAGGAACCCTCAACTATGGCTACACCTTC. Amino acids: CASSSWTGTLNYGYTF.

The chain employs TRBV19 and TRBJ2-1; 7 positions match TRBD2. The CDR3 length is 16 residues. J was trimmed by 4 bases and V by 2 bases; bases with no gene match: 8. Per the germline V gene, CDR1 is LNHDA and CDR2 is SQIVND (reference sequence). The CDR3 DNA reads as TGTGCCAGTAGTATACCATCAGCGGGGAAGTACAATGAGCAGTTCTTC. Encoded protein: CASSIPSAGKYNEQFF.

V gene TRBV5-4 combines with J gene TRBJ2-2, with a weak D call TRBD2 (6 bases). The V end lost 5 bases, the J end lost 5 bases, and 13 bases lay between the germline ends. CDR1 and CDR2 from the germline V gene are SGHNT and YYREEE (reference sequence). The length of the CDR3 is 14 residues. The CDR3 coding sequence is TGTGCCAGCAGGGGGGACTTGAGGACCGGGGAGCTGTTTTTT. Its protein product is CASRGDLRTGELFF.

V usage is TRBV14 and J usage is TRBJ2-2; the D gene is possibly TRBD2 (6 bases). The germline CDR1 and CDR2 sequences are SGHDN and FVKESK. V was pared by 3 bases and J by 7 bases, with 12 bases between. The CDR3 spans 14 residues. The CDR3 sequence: CASSQIREVGELFF. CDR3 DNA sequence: TGTGCCAGCAGCCAGATCAGGGAGGTCGGGGAGCTGTTTTTT.